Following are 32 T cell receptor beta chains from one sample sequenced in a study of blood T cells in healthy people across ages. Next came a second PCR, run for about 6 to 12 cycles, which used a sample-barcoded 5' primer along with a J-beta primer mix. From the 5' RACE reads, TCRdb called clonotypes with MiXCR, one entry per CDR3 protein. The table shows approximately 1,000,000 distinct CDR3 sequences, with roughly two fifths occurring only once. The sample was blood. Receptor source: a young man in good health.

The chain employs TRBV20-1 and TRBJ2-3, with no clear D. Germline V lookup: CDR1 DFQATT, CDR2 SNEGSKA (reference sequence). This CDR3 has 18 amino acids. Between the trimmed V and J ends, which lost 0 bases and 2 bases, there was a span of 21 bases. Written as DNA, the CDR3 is TGCAGTGCTAGAGACCGAACCTCGGATCCGGGCTTCACAGATACGCAGTATTTT. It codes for CSARDRTSDPGFTDTQYF.

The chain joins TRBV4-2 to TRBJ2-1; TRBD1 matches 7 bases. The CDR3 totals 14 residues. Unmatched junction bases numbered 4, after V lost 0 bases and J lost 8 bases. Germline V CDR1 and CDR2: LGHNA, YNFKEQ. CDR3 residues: CASSQDIGGDEQFF. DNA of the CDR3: TGTGCCAGCAGCCAAGATATAGGGGGCGATGAGCAGTTCTTC.

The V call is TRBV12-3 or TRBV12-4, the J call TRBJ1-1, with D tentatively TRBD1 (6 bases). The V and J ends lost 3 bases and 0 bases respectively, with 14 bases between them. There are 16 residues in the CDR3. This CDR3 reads CASSLGGGFLNTEAFF. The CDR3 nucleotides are TGTGCCAGCAGTTTGGGAGGGGGTTTCTTGAACACTGAAGCTTTCTTT.

Here the CDR3 DNA reads TGTGCCAGCAGCCAAGATTTGGGGGGCCACAATGAGCAGTTCTTC. Encoded protein: CASSQDLGGHNEQFF. V gene TRBV3-1 combines with J gene TRBJ2-1; either TRBD1 or TRBD2 may fit D (6 bases each). Trimming left V 0 bases short and J 5 bases short, with 11 bases between. Germline-derived CDR1 and CDR2 are LGHDT and YNNKEL (reference sequence). The CDR3 has 15 amino acids.

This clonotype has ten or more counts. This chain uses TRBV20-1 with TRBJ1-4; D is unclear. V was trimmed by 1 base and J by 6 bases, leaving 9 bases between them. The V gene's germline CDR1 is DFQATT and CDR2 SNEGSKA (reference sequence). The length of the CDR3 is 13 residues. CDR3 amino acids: CSARVITDEKLFF. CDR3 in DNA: TGCAGTGCTAGAGTCATTACGGATGAAAAACTGTTTTTT.

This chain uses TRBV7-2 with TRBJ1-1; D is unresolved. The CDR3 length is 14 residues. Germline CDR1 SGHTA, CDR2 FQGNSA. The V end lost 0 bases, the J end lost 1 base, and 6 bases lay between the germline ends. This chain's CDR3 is CASSLARWNTEAFF. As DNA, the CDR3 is TGTGCCAGCAGCTTAGCGCGGTGGAACACTGAAGCTTTCTTT.

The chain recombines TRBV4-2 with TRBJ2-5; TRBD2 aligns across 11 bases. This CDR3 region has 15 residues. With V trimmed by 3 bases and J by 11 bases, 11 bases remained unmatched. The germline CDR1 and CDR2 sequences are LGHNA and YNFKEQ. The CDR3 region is CASSHSGGAGNEQYF. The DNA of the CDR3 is TGTGCCAGCAGCCATAGCGGGGGGGCCGGGAATGAGCAGTACTTC.

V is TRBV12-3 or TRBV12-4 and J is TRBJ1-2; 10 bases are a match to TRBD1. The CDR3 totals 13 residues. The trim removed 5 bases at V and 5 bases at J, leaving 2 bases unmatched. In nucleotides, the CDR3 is TGTGCCAGCAGTGGGACAGGGGTGTATGGCTACACCTTC. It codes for CASSGTGVYGYTF.

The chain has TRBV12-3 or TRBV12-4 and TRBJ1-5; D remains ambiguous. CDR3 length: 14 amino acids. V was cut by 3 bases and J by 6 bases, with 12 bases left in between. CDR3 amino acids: CASSLKNPPQPQHF. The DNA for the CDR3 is TGTGCCAGCAGTTTGAAGAATCCCCCTCAGCCCCAGCATTTT.

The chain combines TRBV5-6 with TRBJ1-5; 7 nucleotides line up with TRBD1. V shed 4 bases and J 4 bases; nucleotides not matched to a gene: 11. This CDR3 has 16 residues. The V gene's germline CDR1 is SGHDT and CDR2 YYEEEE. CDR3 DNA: TGTGCCAGCAGCCGCGACAGGGCGAGGGTTAATCAGCCCCAGCATTTT. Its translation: CASSRDRARVNQPQHF.

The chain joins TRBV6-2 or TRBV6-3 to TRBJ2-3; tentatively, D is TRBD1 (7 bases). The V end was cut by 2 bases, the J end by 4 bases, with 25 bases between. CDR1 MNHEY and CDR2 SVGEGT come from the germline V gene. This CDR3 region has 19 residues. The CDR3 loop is CASSYESRRITGDSDTQYF. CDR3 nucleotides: TGTGCCAGCAGTTACGAGTCGAGGAGAATCACAGGGGACTCAGATACGCAGTATTTT.

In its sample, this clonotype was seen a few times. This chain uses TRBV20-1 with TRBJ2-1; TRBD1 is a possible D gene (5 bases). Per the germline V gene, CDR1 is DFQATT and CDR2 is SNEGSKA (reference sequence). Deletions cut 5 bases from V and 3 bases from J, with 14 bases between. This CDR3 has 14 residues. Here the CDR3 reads CSAVQGKGYNEQFF. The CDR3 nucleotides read TGCAGTGCTGTTCAGGGTAAAGGCTACAATGAGCAGTTCTTC.

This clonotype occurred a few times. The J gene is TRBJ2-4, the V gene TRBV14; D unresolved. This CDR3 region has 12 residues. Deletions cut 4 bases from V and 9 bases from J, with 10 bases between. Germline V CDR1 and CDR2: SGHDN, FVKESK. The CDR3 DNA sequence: TGTGCCAGCAGCCCGACCCTTGGCATTCAGTACTTC. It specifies CASSPTLGIQYF.

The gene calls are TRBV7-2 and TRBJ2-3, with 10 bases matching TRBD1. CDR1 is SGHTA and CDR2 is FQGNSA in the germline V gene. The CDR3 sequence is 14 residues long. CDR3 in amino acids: CGVGDRGFTDTQYF. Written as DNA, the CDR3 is TGTGGTGTTGGGGACAGGGGATTTACAGATACGCAGTATTTT.

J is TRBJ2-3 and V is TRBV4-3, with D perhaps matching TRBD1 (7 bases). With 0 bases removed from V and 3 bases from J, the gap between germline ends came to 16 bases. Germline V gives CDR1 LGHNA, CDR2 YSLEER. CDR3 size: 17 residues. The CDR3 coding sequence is TGCGCCAGCAGCCAAGAAGTGGTACAGGGGAGGACAGATACGCAGTATTTT. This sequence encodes CASSQEVVQGRTDTQYF.

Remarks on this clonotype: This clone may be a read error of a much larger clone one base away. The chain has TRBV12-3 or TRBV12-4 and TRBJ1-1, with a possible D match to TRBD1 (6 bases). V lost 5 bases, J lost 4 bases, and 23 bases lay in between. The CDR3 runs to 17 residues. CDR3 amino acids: CASSRRRGLFPRTEAFF. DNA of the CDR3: TGTGCCAGCAGTCGCCGCAGGGGATTATTTCCACGCACTGAAGCTTTCTTT.

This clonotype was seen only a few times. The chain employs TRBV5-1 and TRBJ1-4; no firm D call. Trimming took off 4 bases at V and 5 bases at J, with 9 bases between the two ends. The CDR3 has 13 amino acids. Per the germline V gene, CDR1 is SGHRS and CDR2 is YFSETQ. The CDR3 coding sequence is TGCGCCAGCAGCAATACACTCAATGAAAAACTGTTTTTT. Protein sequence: CASSNTLNEKLFF.

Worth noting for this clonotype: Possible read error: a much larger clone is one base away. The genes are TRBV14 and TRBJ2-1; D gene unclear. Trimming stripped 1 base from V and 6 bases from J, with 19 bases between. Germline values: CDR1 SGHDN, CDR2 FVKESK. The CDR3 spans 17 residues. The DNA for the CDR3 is TGTGCCAGCAGCCAAGTTTTGGAATTCCCCACCTGCAATGAGCAGTTCTTC. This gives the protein CASSQVLEFPTCNEQFF.

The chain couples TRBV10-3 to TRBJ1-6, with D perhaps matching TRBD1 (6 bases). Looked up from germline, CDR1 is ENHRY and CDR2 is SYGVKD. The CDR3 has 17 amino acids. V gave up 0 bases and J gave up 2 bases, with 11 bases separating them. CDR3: CAISESQGRAYNSPLHF. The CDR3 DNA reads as TGTGCCATCAGTGAGTCTCAGGGGCGGGCCTATAATTCACCCCTCCACTTT.

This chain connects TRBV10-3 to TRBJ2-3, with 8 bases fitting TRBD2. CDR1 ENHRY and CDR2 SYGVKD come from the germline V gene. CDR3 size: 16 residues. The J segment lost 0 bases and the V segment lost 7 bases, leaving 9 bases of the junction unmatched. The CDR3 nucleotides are TGTGCCATCACGGGGGGGGCAGGCCGAAGCACAGATACGCAGTATTTT. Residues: CAITGGAGRSTDTQYF.

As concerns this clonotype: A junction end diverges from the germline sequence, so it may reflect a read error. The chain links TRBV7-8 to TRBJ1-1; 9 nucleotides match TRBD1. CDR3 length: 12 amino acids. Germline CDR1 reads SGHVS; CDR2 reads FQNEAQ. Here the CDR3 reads CASGTGKTGAFF. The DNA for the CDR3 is TGTGCCAGCGGGACAGGGAAAACTGGAGCTTTCTTT.

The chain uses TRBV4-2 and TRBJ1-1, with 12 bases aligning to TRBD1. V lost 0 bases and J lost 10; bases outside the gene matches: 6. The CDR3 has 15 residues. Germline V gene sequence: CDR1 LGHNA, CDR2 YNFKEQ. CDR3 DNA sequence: TGTGCCAGCAGCCAAGATGGGACAGGGGGCTTAGGAGCTTTCTTT. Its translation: CASSQDGTGGLGAFF.

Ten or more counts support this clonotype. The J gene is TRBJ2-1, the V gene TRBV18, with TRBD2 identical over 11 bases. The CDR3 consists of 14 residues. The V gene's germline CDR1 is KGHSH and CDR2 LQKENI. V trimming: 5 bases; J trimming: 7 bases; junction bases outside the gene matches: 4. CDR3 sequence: CASSEASGGNEQFF. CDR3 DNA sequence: TGTGCCAGCTCAGAGGCTAGCGGGGGGAATGAGCAGTTCTTC.

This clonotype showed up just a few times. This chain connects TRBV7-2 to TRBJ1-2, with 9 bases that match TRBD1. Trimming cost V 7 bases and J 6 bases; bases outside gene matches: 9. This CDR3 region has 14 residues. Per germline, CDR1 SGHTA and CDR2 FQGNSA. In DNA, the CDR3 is TGTGCCAGCAACTTTAAGACAGGGGGGAATGGCTACACCTTC. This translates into CASNFKTGGNGYTF.

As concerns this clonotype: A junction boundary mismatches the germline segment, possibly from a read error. The CDR3 protein is CANSPIGQGLYEQYF. The CDR3, as DNA: TGTGCCAACAGTCCCATCGGGCAGGGCCTCTACGAGCAGTACTTC. The chain uses TRBV6-5 and TRBJ2-4, with a tentative D call TRBD1 (5 bases). The J call may be faulty, since TRBJ2-7 better matches the DNA end. CDR1 and CDR2 (germline): MNHEY, SVGAGI. CDR3 length: 15 amino acids.

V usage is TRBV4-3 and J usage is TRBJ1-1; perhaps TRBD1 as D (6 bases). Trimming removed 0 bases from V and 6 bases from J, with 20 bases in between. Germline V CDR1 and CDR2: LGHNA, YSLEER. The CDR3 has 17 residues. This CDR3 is CASSQERSRTGRAEAFF. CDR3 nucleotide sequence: TGCGCCAGCAGCCAAGAAAGGAGCAGAACAGGGCGTGCTGAAGCTTTCTTT.

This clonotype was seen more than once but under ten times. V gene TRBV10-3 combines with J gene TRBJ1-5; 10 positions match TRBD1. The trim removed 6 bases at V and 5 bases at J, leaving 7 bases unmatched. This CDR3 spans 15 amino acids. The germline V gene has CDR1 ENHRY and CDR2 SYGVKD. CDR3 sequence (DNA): TGTGCCATCAGCTCAGACAGGGGGCGGGATCAGCCCCAGCATTTT. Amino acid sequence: CAISSDRGRDQPQHF.

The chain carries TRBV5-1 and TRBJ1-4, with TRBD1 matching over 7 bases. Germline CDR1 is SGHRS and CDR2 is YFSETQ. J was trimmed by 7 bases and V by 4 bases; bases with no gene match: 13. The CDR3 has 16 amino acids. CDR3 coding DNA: TGCGCCAGCAGCCCACCGACAGGGCGCGGAAGTGAAAAACTGTTTTTT. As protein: CASSPPTGRGSEKLFF.

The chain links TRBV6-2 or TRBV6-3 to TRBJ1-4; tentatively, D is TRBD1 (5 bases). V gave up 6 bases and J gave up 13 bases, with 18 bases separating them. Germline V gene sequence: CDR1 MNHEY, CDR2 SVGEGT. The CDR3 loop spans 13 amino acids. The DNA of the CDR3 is TGTGCCAGCAGCACCACCCGGGGCCATGGACTGTTTTTT. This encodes CASSTTRGHGLFF.

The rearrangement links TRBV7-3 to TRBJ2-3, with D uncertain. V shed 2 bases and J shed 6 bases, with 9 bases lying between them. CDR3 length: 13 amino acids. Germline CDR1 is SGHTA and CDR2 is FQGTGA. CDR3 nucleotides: TGTGCCAGCAGCTTATTTCCACCTGATACGCAGTATTTT. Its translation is CASSLFPPDTQYF.

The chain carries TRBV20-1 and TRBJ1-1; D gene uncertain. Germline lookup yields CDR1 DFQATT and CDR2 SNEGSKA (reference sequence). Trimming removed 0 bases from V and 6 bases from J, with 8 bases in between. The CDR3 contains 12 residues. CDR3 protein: CSARESFAEAFF. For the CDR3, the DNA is TGCAGTGCTAGAGAAAGTTTCGCTGAAGCTTTCTTT.

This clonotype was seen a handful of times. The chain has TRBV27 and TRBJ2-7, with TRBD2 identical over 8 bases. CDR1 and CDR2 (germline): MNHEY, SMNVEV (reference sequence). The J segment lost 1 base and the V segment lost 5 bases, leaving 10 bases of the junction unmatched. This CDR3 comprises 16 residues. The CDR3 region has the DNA TGTGCCAGCAGTAATCCGGGACTAGGCAGTTCCTACGAGCAGTACTTC. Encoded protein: CASSNPGLGSSYEQYF.